The TCR beta chain under discussion was sequenced for a study of cytomegalovirus exposure and HLA in healthy donors (dated by TCRdb to about 2017). For the wider study: According to an earlier analysis of several hundred of the donors, about 190 million T cells yielded 90 million to 140 million unique TCR beta sequences and approximately 280 Gb of sequence data. The later analysis used no new phenotypic data to find candidate immune exposures, relying instead on TCR beta sequences and their occurrence across donors. Donor age, sex, ethnicity and CMV serostatus were compiled together with the repertoire data. The number of typed donors differed by locus: roughly 620-630 for A, B, C, DRB1 and DQB1; 500 to 550 for DQA1; over 600 for DPA1; and some 470 for DPB1. Every repertoire in the discovery cohort had been generated on one and the same sequencing platform. The aim of the study was to test whether cataloging public T cell receptors could identify signatures of past pathogen exposure. A later genetic analysis used genome-wide SNP genotypes for about 65% of the 666 donors, treating that subset as a discovery cohort. High-throughput TCR immunosequencing, statistical association of individual TCRs with disease status, and machine learning were combined to predict cytomegalovirus infection status. An earlier analysis of around 580 of the donors used high-throughput TCR beta sequencing to judge whether each TCR beta V gene segment behaved as functional or pseudogenic. Among 300 to 500 genotyped donors of the cohort, an average of roughly 230,000 unique TCR beta nucleotide sequences was sequenced per donor, of which 15% to 20% were non-productive. Because of strong linkage in the cohort, 5 or 6 DR-DQ haplotypes were treated as single units for association and clustering. Of the roughly 400 genotyped donors, 70% to 90% were placed in the genetic ancestry cluster associated with self-reported Caucasian donors. HLA typing included class I and class II loci at four-digit resolution. Besides the first cohort of under 700 subjects, a separate validation cohort made up of 120 different subjects was used. An early release that covered fewer than 750 HLA-typed donors contained approximately 300 gigabases of sequencing data and tens of millions of unique TCR sequences. The T cell repertoires of some 700 subjects were profiled by immunosequencing and related to cytomegalovirus serostatus. To study patterns of TCR occurrence, a later analysis re-analyzed previously published TCR beta repertoires from 666 donors and added high-resolution HLA genotyping. Points the paper makes about the study in general: According to the authors, the approach could potentially be generalized to other disease states and immunological phenotypes. A cluster of highly shared sequence variants was judged likely to be a technical artifact of the sequencing pipeline. Sequencing depth was assumed to be roughly uniform across donors in the presence/absence analyses, though that assumption may not hold. A later analysis associated 16,951 TCR beta sequences with specific HLA alleles at a false discovery rate of 0.05. The 87-base-pair reads could not distinguish some IMGT-functional V segments, including TRBV6-2 and TRBV6-3, so those segments were excluded. Cytomegalovirus status was reported to be diagnosed by the classifier with high specificity and sensitivity in both the original and validation cohorts. A later analysis reported that several top co-occurrence clusters appeared linked to parvovirus B19, influenza, CMV and Epstein-Barr virus. In a later analysis, TCR association rates were found to vary across HLA loci, with the most associated TCRs seen for DRB1 alleles and the fewest for HLA-C alleles. According to a later genetic analysis, donors in an Asian-associated ancestry cluster had fewer N-insertions in productive TCRs than the roughly 660-donor mean. Because counts were too low, 15 to 20 rarely observed V segments, including chromosome 9 orphons, were excluded from the earlier analysis of some 590 of the donors. In the study, around 150 TCR beta chains were listed as associated with cytomegalovirus. Immune exposure information for the cohort was limited to CMV serostatus. In a later analysis, HLA-associated TCR beta chains were found to be more clonally expanded and to have lower generation probabilities than equally common non-associated chains. Correlated functional status among segregating V segments might reflect linkage disequilibrium, but an unknown experimental factor could not be ruled out. In vitro tests confirmed that a few of the cytomegalovirus-associated TCR beta chains recognize cytomegalovirus antigens. Most TCR sequences were seen in very few donors, while some public TCRs were found in many individuals. When HLA alleles, especially DR and DQ, strongly co-occurred, TCR associations were difficult to assign to individual alleles. In a later analysis, most CMV-associated TCR beta chains were found to appear HLA-restricted, with HLA associations seemingly driven largely by CMV exposure. HLA typing was unavailable for some donors at each locus, so association tests used only the typed subset. Only TCR beta chains were sequenced in this cohort, and the absence of alpha or paired-chain data limited detectable features. In an earlier analysis of more than 500 of the donors, most TCR beta V segments appeared in productive rearrangements about 90% or about 30% of the time, broadly matching IMGT annotations. In a later genetic analysis, a missense DCLRE1C variant was associated with V-gene and J-gene trimming of TCR beta chains, and the association was replicated in an independent cohort. A further reported finding was that TCR beta sequences accurately predicted the HLA-A and HLA-B alleles for most subjects in the first cohort.

Libraries came from the immunoSEQ multiplex PCR assay. A mixture of 60 forward primers for TCR Vbeta segments and 13 reverse primers for TCR Jbeta segments was used in the multiplex PCR. The CDR3 region of rearranged TCR beta genes was amplified from genomic DNA by a multiplex PCR assay. The amplified TCR beta libraries were sequenced on the Illumina HiSeq System as 87-base-pair reads. On the authors' methods: A later analysis tallied some 79 million unique TCR beta chains across the 666 repertoires, and some 12 million of those chains were shared by two or more donors. Raw reads were error-corrected and collapsed into unique sequences by a nearest-neighbor algorithm in which closely related sequences were merged to remove PCR and sequencing errors. CDR3 sequences were aligned to IMGT reference sequences to assign V, D and J gene segments. For a sequence to be retained, a match of at least six nucleotides to both a V gene segment and a J gene segment was required. A rearrangement counted as productive if the CDR3 had no stop codons and remained in frame with V and J, and every other rearrangement counted as non-productive. Following IMGT convention, CDR3 was defined as the stretch from the second conserved V-encoded cysteine to the conserved J-encoded phenylalanine. The earlier analysis of 587 of the donors excluded sequences that lacked an unambiguous match to a single V gene segment. In an earlier analysis of roughly 600 of the donors, a V segment was called functional when productive rearrangements were above 56.7%, and segregating when the standard deviation between donors exceeded 5%. A statistical classification framework was developed to diagnose cytomegalovirus status using the catalog of TCR beta chain sequences. In a later analysis, V and J genes were assigned by comparing TCR nucleotide sequences against IMGT/GENE-DB human TR gene sequences. Using the TCRdist pipeline, a later analysis assigned CDR3 sequences along with most-parsimonious VDJ recombination scenarios. A later analysis defined each TCR beta chain by its CDR3 amino acid sequence plus V-gene family, and excluded reads lacking a unique V-gene family. As a way to deal with suspected cross-contamination and a sequencing artifact, a later analysis dropped 500 to 700 nucleotide sequences that were highly shared and had low generation probability. In a later analysis, a clonal expansion index for each public chain was calculated from normalized within-repertoire ranks of inferred template counts. In a later analysis, generation probabilities were computed using a VDJ recombination model fitted to out-of-frame rearrangements, and the results were checked against IGoR. A later analysis scored TCR-TCR, TCR-HLA and TCR-CMV co-occurrence with hypergeometric tests, applying a repertoire-size bias correction to TCR pairs. False discovery rates were estimated in a later analysis by permuting HLA or CMV assignments 20 times. In a later analysis, co-occurring TCRs were grouped using DBSCAN, and TCRdist sequence similarity was added for clustering within HLA-allele-positive subsets. Co-occurrence clustering excluded repertoires with fewer than 30,000 or more than 120,000 public chains, plus five with anomalous nucleotide sharing. TCRdb limited this immuneACCESS table to in-frame rearrangements with V and J called. A share of clones is missing; checked studies link under half to unresolved V genes, and the rest is unexplained. The V and J calls and the clone size are those of that table, but D and trimming were determined from the DNA. Counted in this sample were about 80,000 clones; roughly two thirds of them appeared once. The top ten clones comprise 6.5% to 7.5% of the sample.

The CDR1 and CDR2 encoded by the germline V gene are KGHSH and LQKENI. Between the V and J ends, shortened by 0 bases and 7 bases respectively, the junction contains 15 bases. Measured from the cysteine to the phenylalanine, the CDR3 is 15 residues long. Left in the record is the CDR3 DNA by itself, 45 bases read in frame from the first base. The cohort was made up of 666 healthy bone marrow donors. Cohort members were all nominally healthy when sampled, although unrecorded immune exposures were likely present. The donor was CMV seropositive and was included in the group of some 290 seropositive cohort members. Each donor provided a peripheral blood sample, and peripheral blood mononuclear cells were used for TCR beta sequencing. Genomic DNA extraction from the blood cell samples was performed with the Qiagen DNeasy Blood Extraction Kit. Comment on this clone: Its antigen is currently not known. No quality values exist for individual bases; no much larger clone is one base distant.

Sequences were obtained from PBMCs. The clonotype comes from a woman aged 45-65 years in good health and CMV-seropositive. The chain is assembled from TRBV18 and TRBJ1-1, and the D gene may be TRBD1, 6 bases matching. The CDR3 protein is CASSPPATGIVEAFF. DNA sequence: TGTGCCAGCTCACCACCGGCTACAGGGATCGTTGAAGCTTTCTTT.